These 2 T cell receptor beta chains originate from one sample sequenced in a study of PD-1 blockade in classical Hodgkin lymphoma (dated by TCRdb to 2020 to 2022). The receptor library was made with the immunoSEQ multiplex PCR assay. TCRdb retrieved this table from immuneACCESS and kept in-frame rearrangements only. Not all clones are present; in checked studies, unresolved V genes account for under half, and no reason is known for the remainder. This sample has 23,000 or so clones in its table, and around nine tenths of those were observed once. The ten biggest clones cover 6.8% of the sample. According to the study, the label for this sample's time point signals: newly diagnosed, previously untreated cHL patient sample. CD8+ T cells were purified from thawed PBMCs by magnetic negative selection with a Miltenyi CD8+ T cell isolation kit. The sequenced sample consisted of CD8+ T cells from blood. The receptors were sampled from a human donor with classical Hodgkin lymphoma.

The chain combines TRBV5-1 with TRBJ1-4; the D is unclear. This CDR3 has 15 amino acids. Germline V gene sequence: CDR1 SGHRS, CDR2 YFSETQ. V was pared by 0 bases and J by 0 bases, with 6 bases between. CDR3 coding DNA: TGCGCCAGCAGCTTGGTTTTGGCAACTAATGAAAAACTGTTTTTT. Protein sequence: CASSLVLATNEKLFF.

The chain combines TRBV12-5 with TRBJ2-1; D may match TRBD1 or TRBD2 (5 bases each). Germline V gene lookup returns CDR1 LGHNT and CDR2 FRNRAP. The CDR3 is made up of 14 amino acids. The germline V and J ends were trimmed by 5 bases and 5 bases, with 13 bases remaining between them. The CDR3 region is CASGVLGGDNEQFF. The CDR3 nucleotides read TGTGCTAGTGGTGTCCTTGGGGGAGACAATGAGCAGTTCTTC.